The rows below give T cell receptor beta chains drawn from one sample of a study of T cells in localized non-small cell lung cancer. Clones were sequenced by immunoSEQ multiplex PCR, and TCRdb holds only the in-frame ones, with some missing. The sample consists of around 70,000 clones, less than 90% of them appearing once. Specimen: peripheral blood, collected before any cancer treatment. These receptors were taken from a male donor at least 60 years old with stage III squamous cell lung carcinoma. Both conserved end residues are part of each CDR3. The order of the fields is clone size, D gene, J gene, V gene, CDR3 DNA, CDR3 protein. A D gene is named only where the DNA matches it firmly. A row's size may be missing; if present it is once, few, many or a size class.

>few|-|TRBJ2-3|TRBV7-2
TGTGCCAGCAGCTCCTCCCGGACAGTAGATACGCAGTATTTT
CASSSSRTVDTQYF
>-|TRBD1|TRBJ1-2|TRBV29-1
TGCAGCGTCCAGACAGGGTCCGATGGCTACACCTTC
CSVQTGSDGYTF
>once|TRBD1|TRBJ1-2|TRBV29-1
TGCAGCACATCGGAGGGGGCACATGGCTACACCTTC
CSTSEGAHGYTF
>-|-|TRBJ2-5|TRBV9
TGTGCCAGCAGCTTGGGGGGTGGGTTGAGGGAGACCCAGTACTTC
CASSLGGGLRETQYF
>-|-|TRBJ2-3|TRBV5-5
TGTGCCAGCACCATATTACAGGCGGATACGCAGTATTTT
CASTILQADTQYF
>-|-|TRBJ1-5|TRBV18
TGTGCCAGCTCCCGAGACAGGAATCAGCCCCAGCATTTT
CASSRDRNQPQHF
>-|TRBD1|TRBJ2-5|TRBV11-2
TGTGCCAGCACCAACAGCCGTGACAGGGACGAATACTTC
CASTNSRDRDEYF
>-|TRBD1|TRBJ1-2|TRBV19
TGTGCCAGTACCCGGGACAGCCTTAAAGCCTATGGCTACACCTTC
CASTRDSLKAYGYTF
>-|TRBD1|TRBJ1-6|TRBV27
TGTGCCAACCTCCTGTCGGGACAGGGTGGAAATAATTCACCCCTCCACTTT
CANLLSGQGGNNSPLHF
>-|TRBD2|TRBJ2-5|TRBV5-5
TGTGCCAGCAGCTTGACTAGCGGGGGGGCTAGAAAGACCCAGTACTTC
CASSLTSGGARKTQYF
>-|-|TRBJ1-2|TRBV5-1
TGCGCCAGCAGCTTGGATGGGGATTCAGCCCTTCGGGGCTACACCTTC
CASSLDGDSALRGYTF
>-|TRBD1|TRBJ2-2|TRBV7-2
TGTGCCAGCAGCTCGTACCAGGGACAGCGTACCGGGGAGCTGTTTTTT
CASSSYQGQRTGELFF
>-|TRBD1|TRBJ2-3|TRBV10-3
TGTGCCATCAGTGCCGGGACAGGGGGCACAGATACGCAGTATTTT
CAISAGTGGTDTQYF
>-|TRBD2|TRBJ2-7|TRBV5-6
TGTGCCAGCAGCTCCCTGGGACTAGCGGTGAGGATCGAGCAGTACTTC
CASSSLGLAVRIEQYF
>-|-|TRBJ2-5|TRBV7-2
TGTGCCAGCAGTTCCACAGGGTACCAAGAGACCCAGTACTTC
CASSSTGYQETQYF
>-|-|TRBJ2-5|TRBV9
TGTGCCAGCAGCGTAGACGGAGTGGGGGAGACCCAGTACTTC
CASSVDGVGETQYF
>-|-|TRBJ2-5|TRBV7-6
TGTGCCAGCAGCTTAGACCGTACACAAGAGACCCAGTACTTC
CASSLDRTQETQYF
>-|TRBD1|TRBJ2-3|TRBV18
TGTGCCAGCTCACTAACAGGGGGCGCATCGGATACGCAGTATTTT
CASSLTGGASDTQYF
>-|TRBD1|TRBJ2-1|TRBV15
TGTGCCACCAGCAGAGTGGGACAGCTCCATGAGCAGTTCTTC
CATSRVGQLHEQFF
>-|TRBD1|TRBJ1-1|TRBV5-1
TGCGCCAGCAGCTTGGGCAGGGGGCGTGAAGCTTTCTTT
CASSLGRGREAFF
>once|-|TRBJ1-5|TRBV19
TGTGCCAGTAGTATAGGCACAGATCAGCCCCAGCATTTT
CASSIGTDQPQHF
>-|TRBD1|TRBJ1-1|TRBV18
TGTGCCAGCTCACCGACGACAGGGTACGAGAACACTGAAGCTTTCTTT
CASSPTTGYENTEAFF
>-|-|TRBJ2-2|TRBV19
TGTGCCAGTATGCGGGATTACACCGGGGAGCTGTTTTTT
CASMRDYTGELFF
>-|-|TRBJ2-3|TRBV19
TGTGCCAGTAGTACGTTCAGGGGCGGGACACCCACGACAGATACGCAGTATTTT
CASSTFRGGTPTTDTQYF
>-|-|TRBJ2-1|TRBV2
TGTGCCAGCAGTGGTCGGGAAGGTGAGCAGTTCTTC
CASSGREGEQFF
>-|-|TRBJ1-1|TRBV6-1
TGTGCCAGCATCGAGGCAATGGCCATGAACACTGAAGCTTTCTTT
CASIEAMAMNTEAFF
>-|-|TRBJ1-1|TRBV6-1
TGTGCCAGCAGCCCAATACAAGTGAACACTGAAGCTTTCTTT
CASSPIQVNTEAFF
>-|TRBD1|TRBJ1-6|TRBV11-2
TGTGCCAGCAGCGGGGGACAGGGGGCGGGTAATTCACCCCTCCACTTT
CASSGGQGAGNSPLHF
>-|-|TRBJ1-3|TRBV19
TGTGCCAGTAGTATGTCCAGGGTTGGAAACACCATATATTTT
CASSMSRVGNTIYF
>-|-|TRBJ1-4|TRBV2
TGTGCCAGCAGTCTTAGGGGTTCGACTAATGAAAAACTGTTTTTT
CASSLRGSTNEKLFF
>-|-|TRBJ2-3|TRBV5-1
TGCGCCAGCAGCTCGCGGACCGGTGCAGATACGCAGTATTTT
CASSSRTGADTQYF
>-|-|TRBJ2-5|TRBV29-1
TGCAGCGTAGCGCCGGGCCAAGGAGAGACCCAGTACTTC
CSVAPGQGETQYF
>-|TRBD2|TRBJ2-3|TRBV5-1
TGCGCCAGCAGCTTTAGCGGGGGTGGGGATACGCAGTATTTT
CASSFSGGGDTQYF
>-|-|TRBJ1-2|TRBV28
TGTGCCAGCTTCTCCCGGGCCCTGGGATATGGCTACACCTTC
CASFSRALGYGYTF
>-|-|TRBJ2-3|TRBV29-1
TGCAGCGTGGGTGGGGGGACAGATACGCAGTATTTT
CSVGGGTDTQYF
>-|-|TRBJ2-3|TRBV5-1
TGCGCCAGCAGTCAGGACAGCATCACAGATACGCAGTATTTT
CASSQDSITDTQYF
>-|-|TRBJ2-6|TRBV7-2
TGTGCCAGCAGCTTTGGGGCCAACGTCCTGACTTTC
CASSFGANVLTF
>-|TRBD1|TRBJ1-5|TRBV28
TGTGCCAGCAGTTCACGGACAGGGTTTAATCGTCAGCCCCAGCATTTT
CASSSRTGFNRQPQHF
>-|-|TRBJ2-1|TRBV7-9
TGTGCCAGCAGCTTTCACAGTTTGAGCTCCTACAATGAGCAGTTCTTC
CASSFHSLSSYNEQFF
>-|-|TRBJ1-3|TRBV19
TGTGCCAGTAGTATAAAACTGCTGGAGGGGAGCTCTGGAAACACCATATATTTT
CASSIKLLEGSSGNTIYF
>-|TRBD1|TRBJ1-3|TRBV6-6
TGTGCCAGCAGTTACGGGACAGGGCGGACTGGAAACACCATATATTTT
CASSYGTGRTGNTIYF
>-|-|TRBJ2-5|TRBV10-1
TGCGCCAGCAGCGCCGGGCTACAAGAGACCCAGTACTTC
CASSAGLQETQYF
>-|TRBD1|TRBJ1-2|TRBV2
TGTGCCAGCAGTGTTCCCAGGGGGGTCGATGGCTACACCTTC
CASSVPRGVDGYTF
>-|TRBD1|TRBJ1-6|TRBV18
TGTGCCAGCTCACGGGTGGACAGGGGGAAATCACCCCTCCACTTT
CASSRVDRGKSPLHF
>-|-|TRBJ1-2|TRBV5-1
TGCGCCAGCAGCCCCGACCTCTATGGCTACACCTTC
CASSPDLYGYTF
>-|-|TRBJ2-2|TRBV7-6
TGTGCCAGCAGCTTACAACAGACCACCGGGGAGCTGTTTTTT
CASSLQQTTGELFF
>-|-|TRBJ2-1|TRBV5-5
TGTGCCAGCAGCTTGGCCAGTGGGGGGAACAATGAGCAGTTCTTC
CASSLASGGNNEQFF
>once|-|TRBJ1-6|TRBV5-6
TGTGCCAGCAGCGCTACAGGGAGCTCCTATAATTCACCCCTCCACTTT
CASSATGSSYNSPLHF